These 20 T cell receptor beta chains were sequenced from one sample in a study of molecular identifiers for immune sequencing clone quantification. TCRdb fed the PCR reads into MiXCR, producing one record per CDR3 protein. The sample shows 65,000 or so distinct CDR3 sequences, roughly 20% of them seen only once. The sample taken for sequencing was naive CD8+ T cells from blood, with Jurkat cell RNA spiked in. Subset described: FACS-sorted CD8+CD4-CCR7+CD45RA+ naive T cells. The receptors were gathered from a human donor in good health. Some libraries in this study had Jurkat cell RNA spiked in.

This clonotype was detected ten times or more. The rearrangement uses TRBV21-1 and TRBJ2-5. TRBV21-1 is classified as a pseudogene. This CDR3 is built from 12 residues. The DNA for the CDR3 is TGTGCCAGCAGCGGTCGTCAAGAGACCCAGTACTTC. Its translation: CASSGRQETQYF.

In its sample, this clonotype was seen many times. The CDR3 is CASSPGGTSVLPGTGELFF. The CDR3 DNA reads as TGTGCCAGCAGCCCCGGGGGGACTAGTGTCCTCCCCGGGACCGGGGAGCTGTTTTTT. This chain joins TRBV3-1 and TRBJ2-2, with 8 bases aligning to TRBD2. Germline-derived CDR1 and CDR2 are LGHDT and YNNKEL (reference sequence). The CDR3 is 19 residues long. The trim removed 4 bases at V and 5 bases at J, leaving 18 bases unmatched.

In regard to this clonotype: This may come from a read error, since a much larger clone is one base off. The chain carries TRBV4-1 and TRBJ2-5, with 8 bases fitting TRBD1. Trimming removed 10 bases from V and 4 bases from J; junction bases left unmatched: 14. This CDR3 is 15 amino acids long. CDR1 and CDR2 (germline): MGHRA, YSYEKL. The CDR3 region has the DNA TGCGCCACTGGACAGGGAAACGTCCTAACAGAGACCCAGTACTTC. Residues: CATGQGNVLTETQYF.

V usage is TRBV28 and J usage is TRBJ2-4; a possible D gene is TRBD1 (5 bases). Per germline, CDR1 MDHEN and CDR2 SYDVKM. The V and J ends lost 6 bases and 12 bases respectively, with 27 bases between them. CDR3 size: 16 residues. CDR3 DNA sequence: TGTGCCAGCAGCTCCCCTGGGGCTCTGAGGTTGGGCGCTCAGTACTTC. Amino acids: CASSSPGALRLGAQYF.

This clonotype was recorded many times. V is TRBV30 and J is TRBJ2-7, with 16 bases matching TRBD2. V was clipped by 5 bases and J by 12 bases; unmatched bases: 10. This CDR3 has 14 amino acids. Germline-derived CDR1 and CDR2 are GTSNPN and SVGIG (reference sequence). The CDR3, as DNA: TGTGCCTGGTCTCCGGGACTAGCGGGAGGGCCGATGTACTTC. It yields the protein CAWSPGLAGGPMYF.

Ten or more counts support this clonotype. V usage is TRBV5-6 and J usage is TRBJ1-1; D uncertain. Trimming removed 2 bases from V and 5 bases from J, with 10 bases in between. The CDR3 extends over 13 amino acids. The germline CDR1 and CDR2 sequences are SGHDT and YYEEEE. The CDR3: CASSFYELTEAFF. CDR3 coding DNA: TGTGCCAGCAGCTTTTATGAGTTAACTGAAGCTTTCTTT. The full variable domain, in which reference TRBV5-6 and TRBJ1-1 provide the parts outside the CDR3, is DAGVTQSPTHLIKTRGQQVTLRCSPKSGHDTVSWYQQALGQGPQFIFQYYEEEERQRGNFPDRFSGHQFPNYSSELNVNALLLGDSALYLCASSFYELTEAFFGQGTRLTVV.

At least ten counts were recorded for this clonotype. The chain joins TRBV6-6 to TRBJ2-2; a weak D match, TRBD2 (6 bases). The V gene lost 5 bases and the J gene lost 0 bases, with 22 bases spanning the gap. The CDR3 consists of 19 residues. Looked up from germline, CDR1 is MNHNY and CDR2 is SVGAGI (reference sequence). CDR3 in DNA: TGTGCCAGCAGTCCCCTTTGGGGGGTTTCAATTTCGAACACCGGGGAGCTGTTTTTT. This codes for CASSPLWGVSISNTGELFF.

This clonotype was seen a handful of times. The genes are TRBV20-1 and TRBJ2-1; the match to TRBD2 covers 10 bases. This CDR3 region has 19 residues. V was clipped by 0 bases and J by 1 base; unmatched bases: 12. CDR1 is DFQATT and CDR2 is SNEGSKA in the germline V gene (reference sequence). CDR3 region: CSARDRNSGRTRSYNEQFF. The DNA for the CDR3 is TGCAGTGCTAGAGATCGGAATAGCGGGAGGACGAGGTCCTACAATGAGCAGTTCTTC.

The sample holds many counts of this clonotype. The genes are TRBV27 and TRBJ2-2; 13 bases are shared with TRBD2. The ends lost 5 bases at V and 6 bases at J; junction bases unmatched: 9. The V gene's germline CDR1 is MNHEY and CDR2 SMNVEV (reference sequence). The length of the CDR3 is 17 residues. CDR3 region: CASSLLLAGGPSGELFF. CDR3 coding DNA: TGTGCCAGCAGTCTCCTACTAGCGGGAGGGCCTTCCGGGGAGCTGTTTTTT.

V and J are TRBV7-6 and TRBJ2-1, with 9 bases fitting TRBD1. This CDR3 is built from 17 residues. The germline V gene has CDR1 SGHVS and CDR2 FNYEAQ. V gave up 5 bases and J gave up 6 bases; unmatched junction bases: 14. In DNA form, the CDR3 reads TGTGCCAGCAGCCTGAGATTAGGACAGGGGTTGATCAATGAGCAGTTCTTC. It is translated as CASSLRLGQGLINEQFF.

As to this clonotype: This sequence may be a read error, since a much larger clone differs from it by one base. J is TRBJ2-7 and V is TRBV5-3; D is perhaps TRBD1 (6 bases). TRBV5-3 is an open reading frame, and its role is uncertain. The CDR3 spans 13 residues. Here the CDR3 DNA reads TGTGCCAGCAGCGACCGACAGGCCCACGAGCAGTGCTTC. Its translation: CASSDRQAHEQCF.

This clonotype has at least ten counts. The CDR3 spells CASSFFRINEQFF. For the CDR3, the DNA is TGTGCCAGCAGCTTTTTCAGGATCAATGAGCAGTTCTTC. The rearrangement links TRBV7-2 to TRBJ2-1, with D hard to call. Trimming removed 3 bases at V and 6 bases at J, with 9 bases between. Germline V lookup: CDR1 SGHTA, CDR2 FQGNSA. CDR3 size: 13 residues.

On this clonotype itself: The germline gene is not matched at one end of the junction; a read error may be the cause. The J gene is TRBJ2-7, the V gene TRBV30; D unclear. This CDR3 spans 14 amino acids. Germline V gives CDR1 GTSNPN, CDR2 SVGIG (reference sequence). The CDR3 DNA sequence: TGTGCCTGGAGCCCCAGCGCGCGCTCCTGCGAGCAGTACTTC. Protein sequence: CAWSPSARSCEQYF.

Regarding this clonotype: A single base separates this from a much larger clone, so it may be a read error. The chain is built from TRBV4-1 and TRBJ2-7, with TRBD1 matching over 11 bases. CDR3 length: 15 amino acids. CDR1 and CDR2 from the germline V gene are MGHRA and YSYEKL. CDR3 DNA: TGCGCCATCAGCCTCCGGACAGGGGGCCGTGTCGAGCAGTACTTC. It yields the protein CAISLRTGGRVEQYF.

This clonotype was recorded at least ten times. This chain joins TRBV4-2 and TRBJ2-3; D gene ambiguous. Germline lookup yields CDR1 LGHNA and CDR2 YNFKEQ. V was clipped by 0 bases and J by 2 bases, with 9 bases between them. The CDR3 runs to 15 residues. The CDR3 spells CASSQDQDSTDTQYF. CDR3 DNA: TGTGCCAGCAGCCAAGATCAGGATTCCACAGATACGCAGTATTTT.

This clonotype appeared many times. This chain joins TRBV19 and TRBJ2-3; 10 nucleotides agree with TRBD2. Germline V lookup: CDR1 LNHDA, CDR2 SQIVND (reference sequence). J lost 4 bases, V lost 6 bases, and 7 bases had no gene match. This CDR3 region has 15 residues. CDR3 in amino acids: CASRKREGLSDTQYF. CDR3 in DNA: TGTGCCAGTAGGAAGCGGGAGGGCCTCTCAGATACGCAGTATTTT. Variable domain in full (rest from reference TRBV19 and TRBJ2-3): DGGITQSPKYLFRKEGQNVTLSCEQNLNHDAMYWYRQDPGQGLRLIYYSQIVNDFQKGDIAEGYSVSREKKESFPLTVTSAQKNPTAFYLCASRKREGLSDTQYFGPGTRLTVL.

Ten or more counts support this clonotype. In DNA, the CDR3 is TGCGCCAGCAGCCAACCCGGGACTCCTCATTCGGAGCTGTTTTTT. Encoded protein: CASSQPGTPHSELFF. V is TRBV4-1 and J is TRBJ2-2, with a tentative D call TRBD2 (6 bases). Trimming took off 2 bases at V and 10 bases at J, with 17 bases between the two ends. Germline V lookup: CDR1 MGHRA, CDR2 YSYEKL. The CDR3 sequence is 15 residues long.

The sample holds a few counts of this clonotype. DNA for the CDR3: TGTGCCAGCAGTGAGGTATCAGGAATGAACACTGAAGCTTTCTTT. This codes for CASSEVSGMNTEAFF. The chain joins TRBV2 to TRBJ1-1; D is ambiguous. The CDR3 sequence is 15 residues long. Looked up from germline, CDR1 is SNHLY and CDR2 is FYNNEI. Deletions cut 3 bases from V and 0 bases from J, with 11 bases between. Drawing the rest from reference TRBV2 and TRBJ1-1, the complete variable domain is EPEVTQTPSHQVTQMGQEVILRCVPISNHLYFYWYRQILGQKVEFLVSFYNNEISEKSEIFDDQFSVERPDGSNFTLKIRSTKLEDSAMYFCASSEVSGMNTEAFFGQGTRLTVV.

This clonotype was recorded many times. DNA of the CDR3: TGCGCCAGCAGCCTGACTAGCGGCACGCGGCCAGATACGCAGTATTTT. It specifies CASSLTSGTRPDTQYF. V gene TRBV4-3 combines with J gene TRBJ2-3; 9 bases map to TRBD2. Germline values: CDR1 LGHNA, CDR2 YSLEER. Trimming removed 4 bases from V and 4 bases from J; junction bases left unmatched: 9. The length of the CDR3 is 16 residues.

Judged by abundance, this clonotype is medium-sized. This rearrangement joins TRBV7-8 to TRBJ2-3; 9 bases align to TRBD2. V gave up 5 bases and J gave up 2 bases; unmatched junction bases: 20. This CDR3 contains 20 residues. Germline V gene data show CDR1 as SGHVS and CDR2 as FQNEAQ. This CDR3 is CASSPGLIGASGDPTDTQYF. CDR3 in DNA: TGTGCCAGCAGCCCCGGGCTGATTGGTGCTAGCGGGGATCCCACAGATACGCAGTATTTT.